This T cell receptor (beta chain) comes out of a study of blood T cell repertoires in COVID-19. Between the trimmed V and J ends, which lost 4 bases and 3 bases, there was a span of 15 bases. Germline V gives CDR1 SGHAT, CDR2 FQNNGV. The CDR3 covers 16 residues. Per the original methods: Reference gene primer amplification gave nucleated cell count estimates. Some clones are missing from TCRdb's copy, which holds only in-frame ones; the method was immunoSEQ multiplex PCR. D and trimming were read from the DNA, whereas the V and J calls and clone size are those reported in that table. The table has some 170,000 clones, 75% to 85% seen once; the top ten hold 12% to 15%. Participants, roughly 18 to 100 years old, spanned fewer than 30 US areas.

The chain links TRBV11-2 to TRBJ2-2, with a tentative D call TRBD2 (6 bases). This TCR came from a man in his fifties who had recovered from COVID-19. Sequencing was performed on PBMCs or T cells enriched from blood (not recorded which). In nucleotides, the CDR3 is TGTGCCAGCAGCTCGAGCGGGCTCGGGGACACCGGGGAGCTGTTTTTT. Translating it yields CASSSSGLGDTGELFF.